These T cell receptor beta chains were read from a single sample in a study of a mutant IDH1 vaccine in newly diagnosed glioma. The antigens for these receptors are not known. Only in-frame clones appear in the TCRdb table, and some are missing; sequencing was by immunoSEQ multiplex PCR. The sample lists 50,000 to 65,000 clones, 75% to 85% occurring once. The sequencing here drew on PBMCs, taken from a glioma patient whose treatment included an IDH1 peptide vaccine. These receptors were collected from a man under 40 with glioma. The CDR3 runs from the conserved cysteine through the conserved F or W. A D gene is named only where the DNA matches it firmly. Size is omitted from some rows. Given values are once, few, many or a class for expanded clones.

V gene	J gene	clone size	D gene	CDR3 DNA	CDR3 protein
TRBV2	TRBJ2-5	-	TRBD1	TGTGCCAGCCGGGGGGACAGGGCTATGGAGACCCAGTACTTC	CASRGDRAMETQYF
TRBV28	TRBJ1-2	-	-	TGTGCCAGCAGAATAAGCCCCTCGGACAGAACCTATGGCTACACCTTC	CASRISPSDRTYGYTF
TRBV9	TRBJ2-7	-	-	TGTGCCAGCAGCGTAGGAACTCGTAGAGGCTACGAGCAGTACTTC	CASSVGTRRGYEQYF
TRBV7-9	TRBJ1-5	-	TRBD1	TGTGCCAGCAGAAAGACAGGGGAAGGTAGCAATCAGCCCCAGCATTTT	CASRKTGEGSNQPQHF
TRBV6-5	TRBJ1-4	-	-	TGTGCCAGCAGTTACTCCAGTGAAAAACTGTTTTTT	CASSYSSEKLFF
TRBV4-1	TRBJ2-7	-	TRBD1	TGCGCCAGCAGCCAAGCGACAGGGGTTTATCGCGAGCAGTACTTC	CASSQATGVYREQYF
TRBV6-1	TRBJ2-7	-	-	TGTGCCAGCAGTGAAGCTCGGAGGGGGCTGTACTTC	CASSEARRGLYF
TRBV12-5	TRBJ1-2	-	-	TGTGCTAGTGGTTTTTCAGACGCCCCCAAACTCTATGGCTACACCTTC	CASGFSDAPKLYGYTF
TRBV5-1	TRBJ2-7	-	-	TGCGCCAGCAGACCTGGACTTGAGGGGACCTACGAGCAGTACTTC	CASRPGLEGTYEQYF
TRBV20-1	TRBJ2-7	-	-	TGCAGTGCTAGGGAGGACAGCGAGCAGTACTTC	CSAREDSEQYF
TRBV10-3	TRBJ2-5	-	TRBD2	TGTGCCATCAGTTTACTAGCGGGGGGCCGGGAGACCCAGTACTTC	CAISLLAGGRETQYF
TRBV7-9	TRBJ1-4	-	-	TGTGCCAGCAGCTTAGTTGGGGGTGTTATTGAAAAACTGTTTTTT	CASSLVGGVIEKLFF
TRBV6-1	TRBJ1-6	few	-	TGTGCCAGCAGTGAAGCGGGAACTATACCCCTCCACTTT	CASSEAGTIPLHF
TRBV11-2	TRBJ1-2	-	TRBD1	TGTGCCAGCAGCTTAGTTTGGGGGACAGGCTATGGCTACACCTTC	CASSLVWGTGYGYTF
TRBV7-9	TRBJ2-5	-	TRBD2	TGTGCCAGCAGCGAGGGACTAAGCGGGGCGCAAGAGACCCAGTACTTC	CASSEGLSGAQETQYF
TRBV28	TRBJ2-6	-	TRBD1	TGTGCCAGCAGTCTAACCTACGTCTCCGGGACAGGTCTCTCTGGGGCCAACGTCCTGACTTTC	CASSLTYVSGTGLSGANVLTF
TRBV6-1	TRBJ2-7	-	-	TGTGCCAGCAGTGAAGTAGGGGTCCCCTACGAGCAGTACTTC	CASSEVGVPYEQYF
TRBV18	TRBJ1-3	once	-	TGTGCCAGCTCTACAACATCTTCTGGAAACACCATATATTTT	CASSTTSSGNTIYF
TRBV4-1	TRBJ2-7	-	-	TGCGCCAGCAGCCTAGGACGGTACTCCTACGAGCAGTACTTC	CASSLGRYSYEQYF
TRBV2	TRBJ2-7	-	TRBD2	TGTGCCATTCTGACTAGCGGGGGGCTAAAATACGAGCAGTACTTC	CAILTSGGLKYEQYF
TRBV10-1	TRBJ2-3	-	TRBD2	TGCGCCAGCAGTGAGCCACAAGGACGACTAGCGGGGGCCCATCAAGATACGCAGTATTTT	CASSEPQGRLAGAHQDTQYF
TRBV7-9	TRBJ2-1	-	TRBD2	TGTGCCAGCAGCTTGGGGGGGTGGAAGAGCTCCTACAATGAGCAGTTCTTC	CASSLGGWKSSYNEQFF